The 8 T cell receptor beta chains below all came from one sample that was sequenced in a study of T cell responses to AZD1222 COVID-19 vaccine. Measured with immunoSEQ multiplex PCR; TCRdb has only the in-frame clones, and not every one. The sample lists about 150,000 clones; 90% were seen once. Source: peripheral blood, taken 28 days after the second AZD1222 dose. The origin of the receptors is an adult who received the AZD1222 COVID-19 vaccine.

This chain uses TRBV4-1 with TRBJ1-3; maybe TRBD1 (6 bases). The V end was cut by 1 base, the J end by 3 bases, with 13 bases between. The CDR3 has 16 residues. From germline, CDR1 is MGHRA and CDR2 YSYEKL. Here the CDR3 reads CASSQGTGTRGNTIYF. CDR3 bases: TGCGCCAGCAGCCAAGGCACAGGGACTCGTGGAAACACCATATATTTT.

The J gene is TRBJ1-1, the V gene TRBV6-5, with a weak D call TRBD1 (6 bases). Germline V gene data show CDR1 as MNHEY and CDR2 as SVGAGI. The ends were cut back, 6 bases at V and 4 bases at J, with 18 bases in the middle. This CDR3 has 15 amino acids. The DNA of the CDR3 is TGTGCCAGCAGGCAGAACAGGGCGATGGGCACTGAAGCTTTCTTT. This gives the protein CASRQNRAMGTEAFF.

The CDR3 reads CASSQERRGYTF. In DNA, the CDR3 is TGTGCCAGCAGCCAAGAGAGACGGGGCTACACCTTC. The V and J genes are TRBV14 and TRBJ1-2; no clear D. CDR1 is SGHDN and CDR2 is FVKESK in the germline V gene. V lost 0 bases and J lost 8, with 7 bases in between. This CDR3 comprises 12 residues. The full variable domain, with the rest looked up from reference TRBV14 and TRBJ1-2, is EAGVTQFPSHSVIEKGQTVTLRCDPISGHDNLYWYRRVMGKEIKFLLHFVKESKQDESGMPNNRFLAERTGGTYSTLKVQPAELEDSGVYFCASSQERRGYTFGSGTRLTVV.

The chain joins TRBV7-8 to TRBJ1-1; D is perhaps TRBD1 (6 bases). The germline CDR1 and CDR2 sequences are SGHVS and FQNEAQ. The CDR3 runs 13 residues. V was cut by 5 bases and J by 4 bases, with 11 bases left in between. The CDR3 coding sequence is TGTGCCAGCAGCAACAGGGAGGTCACTGAAGCTTTCTTT. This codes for CASSNREVTEAFF.

As DNA, the CDR3 is TGTGCCAGCAGTCCCCTCGACAGGGAAAGACCCGGGGAGCTGTTTTTT. This translates into CASSPLDRERPGELFF. V is TRBV6-6 and J is TRBJ2-2, with 7 bases fitting TRBD1. In germline, CDR1 is MNHNY, CDR2 SVGAGI (reference sequence). V shed 5 bases and J 6 bases; nucleotides not matched to a gene: 12. The CDR3 covers 16 residues.

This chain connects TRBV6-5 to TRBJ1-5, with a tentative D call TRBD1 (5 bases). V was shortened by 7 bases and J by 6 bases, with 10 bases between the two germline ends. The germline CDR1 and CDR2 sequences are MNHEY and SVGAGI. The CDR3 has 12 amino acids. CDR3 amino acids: CASTMGLQPQHF. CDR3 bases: TGTGCCAGCACTATGGGGCTTCAGCCCCAGCATTTT.

CDR3 loop: CASSRQSSTDTQYF. The CDR3 coding sequence is TGTGCCAGCAGTAGACAGTCAAGCACAGATACGCAGTATTTT. The rearrangement uses TRBV7-3 and TRBJ2-3; maybe TRBD1 (5 bases). CDR1 and CDR2 (germline): SGHTA, FQGTGA. Trimming pared 6 bases from V and 0 bases from J, leaving 10 bases between. The CDR3 spans 14 residues.

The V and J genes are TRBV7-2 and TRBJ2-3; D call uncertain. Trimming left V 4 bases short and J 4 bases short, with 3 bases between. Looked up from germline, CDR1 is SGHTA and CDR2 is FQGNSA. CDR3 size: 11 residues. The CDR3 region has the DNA TGTGCCAGCAGCTGGTCAGATACGCAGTATTTT. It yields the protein CASSWSDTQYF.